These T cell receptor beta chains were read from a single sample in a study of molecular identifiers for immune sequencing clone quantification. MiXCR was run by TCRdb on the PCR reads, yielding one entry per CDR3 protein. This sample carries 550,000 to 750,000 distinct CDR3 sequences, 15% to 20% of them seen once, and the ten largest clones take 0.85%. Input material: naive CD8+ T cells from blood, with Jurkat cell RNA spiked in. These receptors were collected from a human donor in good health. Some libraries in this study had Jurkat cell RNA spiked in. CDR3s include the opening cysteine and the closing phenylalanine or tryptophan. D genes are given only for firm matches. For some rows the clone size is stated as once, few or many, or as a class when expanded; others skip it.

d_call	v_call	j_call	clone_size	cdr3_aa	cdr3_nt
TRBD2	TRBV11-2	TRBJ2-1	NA	CASSSSRREVGYEQFF	TGTGCCAGCAGCTCGAGTAGGCGGGAGGTTGGATATGAGCAGTTCTTC
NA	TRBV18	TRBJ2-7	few	CASSPPDHYEQYF	TGTGCCAGCTCACCCCCAGACCACTACGAGCAGTACTTC
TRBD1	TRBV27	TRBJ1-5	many	CASREGQGVYQPQHF	TGTGCCAGCAGGGAGGGACAGGGGGTCTATCAGCCCCAGCATTTT
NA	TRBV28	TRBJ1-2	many	CASSLDGWGSYGYTF	TGTGCCAGCAGTTTGGACGGTTGGGGGTCCTATGGCTACACCTTC
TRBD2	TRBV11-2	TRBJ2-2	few	CASREGTSLGELFF	TGTGCCAGCAGAGAAGGGACTAGCCTCGGGGAGCTGTTTTTT
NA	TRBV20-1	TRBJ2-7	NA	CSASTRPSYEQYF	TGCAGTGCCTCGACGAGACCCTCCTACGAGCAGTACTTC
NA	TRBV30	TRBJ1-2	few	CAWAPGVDYGYTF	TGTGCCTGGGCACCAGGCGTAGACTATGGCTACACCTTC
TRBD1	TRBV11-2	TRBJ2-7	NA	CASSPFRGQGLYEQYF	TGTGCCAGCAGCCCCTTTAGGGGACAGGGACTATACGAGCAGTACTTC
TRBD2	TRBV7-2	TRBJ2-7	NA	CASSFKSGGGQYEQYF	TGTGCCAGCAGCTTTAAAAGCGGGGGGGGTCAGTACGAGCAGTACTTC
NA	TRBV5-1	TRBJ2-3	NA	CASSPSHPFSTDTQYF	TGCGCCAGCAGCCCTAGCCATCCCTTTAGCACAGATACGCAGTATTTT
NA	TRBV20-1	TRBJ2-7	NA	CSARDVRALSYEQYF	TGCAGTGCTAGAGATGTCCGGGCACTCTCCTACGAGCAGTACTTC
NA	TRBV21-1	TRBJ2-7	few	CASSKVGGIYEQYF	TGTGCCAGCAGCAAAGTGGGGGGGATCTACGAGCAGTACTTC
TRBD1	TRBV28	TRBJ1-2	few	CASSTWDRVPGSYTF	TGTGCCAGCAGTACCTGGGACAGGGTTCCAGGTAGCTACACCTTC
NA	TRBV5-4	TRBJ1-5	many	CASSLGASQPQHF	TGTGCCAGCAGTCTCGGGGCGAGTCAGCCCCAGCATTTT
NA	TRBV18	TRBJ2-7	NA	CASSPHPGDRNERYF	TGTGCCAGCTCACCACATCCAGGGGATAGGAACGAGCGGTACTTC
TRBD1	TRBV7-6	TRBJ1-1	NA	CASSPRQGVNTEAFF	TGTGCCAGCAGCCCGCGACAGGGGGTGAACACTGAAGCTTTCTTT
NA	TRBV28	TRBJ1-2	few	CASSLIRDYGYTF	TGTGCCAGCAGTTTAATTCGAGACTATGGCTACACCTTC
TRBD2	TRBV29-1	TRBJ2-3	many	CSVTSGMTDTQYF	TGCAGCGTGACTAGCGGGATGACAGATACGCAGTATTTT
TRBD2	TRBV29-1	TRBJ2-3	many	CSVGYVAGSTDTQYF	TGCAGCGTTGGTTACGTAGCGGGGTCCACAGATACGCAGTATTTT
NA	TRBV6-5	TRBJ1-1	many	CASSTGQLNTEAFF	TGTGCCAGCAGTACGGGACAACTGAACACTGAAGCTTTCTTT
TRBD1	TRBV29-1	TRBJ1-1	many	CSVEGRTGRTEAFF	TGCAGCGTTGAAGGCCGGACAGGGCGGACTGAAGCTTTCTTT
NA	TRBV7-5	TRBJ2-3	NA	CISVPEALQLAGGPADTQYF	NA